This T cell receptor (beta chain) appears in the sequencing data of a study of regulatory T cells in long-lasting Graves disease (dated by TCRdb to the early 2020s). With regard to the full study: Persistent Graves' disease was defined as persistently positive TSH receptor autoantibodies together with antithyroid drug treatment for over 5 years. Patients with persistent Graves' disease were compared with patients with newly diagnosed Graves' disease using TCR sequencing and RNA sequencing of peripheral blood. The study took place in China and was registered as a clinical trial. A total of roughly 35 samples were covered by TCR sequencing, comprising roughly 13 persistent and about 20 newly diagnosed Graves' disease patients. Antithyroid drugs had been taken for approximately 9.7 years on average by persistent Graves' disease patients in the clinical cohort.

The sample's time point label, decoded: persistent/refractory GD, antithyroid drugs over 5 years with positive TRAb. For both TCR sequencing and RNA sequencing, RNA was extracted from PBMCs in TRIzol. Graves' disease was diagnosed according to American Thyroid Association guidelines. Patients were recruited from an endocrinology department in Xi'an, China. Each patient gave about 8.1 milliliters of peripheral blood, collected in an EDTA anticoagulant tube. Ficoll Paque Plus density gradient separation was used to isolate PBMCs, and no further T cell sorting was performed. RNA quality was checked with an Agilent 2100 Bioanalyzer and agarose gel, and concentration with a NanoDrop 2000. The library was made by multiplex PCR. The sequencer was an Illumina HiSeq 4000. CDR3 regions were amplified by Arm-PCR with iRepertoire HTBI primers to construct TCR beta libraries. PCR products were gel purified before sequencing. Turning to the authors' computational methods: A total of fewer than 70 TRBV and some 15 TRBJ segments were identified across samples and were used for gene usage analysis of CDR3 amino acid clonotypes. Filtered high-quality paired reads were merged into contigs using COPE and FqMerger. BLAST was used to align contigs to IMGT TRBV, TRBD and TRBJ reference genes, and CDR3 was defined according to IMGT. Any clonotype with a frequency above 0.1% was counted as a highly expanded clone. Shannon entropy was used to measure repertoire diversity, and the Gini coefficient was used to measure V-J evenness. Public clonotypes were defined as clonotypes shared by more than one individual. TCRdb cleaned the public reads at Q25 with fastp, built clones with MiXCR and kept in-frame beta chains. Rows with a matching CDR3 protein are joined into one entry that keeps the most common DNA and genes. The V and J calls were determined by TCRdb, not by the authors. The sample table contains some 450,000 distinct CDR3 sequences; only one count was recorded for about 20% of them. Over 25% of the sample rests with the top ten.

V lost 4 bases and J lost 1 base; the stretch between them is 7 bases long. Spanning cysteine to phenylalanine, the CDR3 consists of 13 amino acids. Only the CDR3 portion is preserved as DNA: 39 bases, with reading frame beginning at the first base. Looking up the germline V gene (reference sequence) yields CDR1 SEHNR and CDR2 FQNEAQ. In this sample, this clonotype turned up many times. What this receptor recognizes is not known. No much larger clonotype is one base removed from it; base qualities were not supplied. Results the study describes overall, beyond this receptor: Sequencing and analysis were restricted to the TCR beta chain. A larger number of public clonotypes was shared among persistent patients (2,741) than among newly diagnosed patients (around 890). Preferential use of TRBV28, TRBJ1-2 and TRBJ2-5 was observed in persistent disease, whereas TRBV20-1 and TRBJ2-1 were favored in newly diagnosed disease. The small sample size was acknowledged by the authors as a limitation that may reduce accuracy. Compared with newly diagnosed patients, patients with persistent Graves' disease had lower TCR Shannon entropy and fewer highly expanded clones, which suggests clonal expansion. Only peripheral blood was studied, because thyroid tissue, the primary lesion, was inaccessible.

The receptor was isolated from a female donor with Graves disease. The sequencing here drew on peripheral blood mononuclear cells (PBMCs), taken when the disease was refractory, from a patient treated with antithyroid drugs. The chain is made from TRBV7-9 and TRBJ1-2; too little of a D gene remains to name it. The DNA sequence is TGTGCCAGCAGCTCCGACGTTAACTATGGCTACACCTTC. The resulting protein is CASSSDVNYGYTF.